A selection of T cell receptor beta chains follows, all from one sample in a study of OX40 agonist ivuxolimab in advanced cancers. TCRdb keeps only in-frame clones here, not all; method: immunoSEQ multiplex PCR. The data hold 70,000 to 100,000 clones, with more than 80% observed a single time. Sequencing was performed on CD4+ or CD8+ T cells sorted from blood, taken in a trial of the OX40 agonist ivuxolimab. Receptor source: an adult with an advanced solid tumor such as melanoma, head and neck, liver or kidney cancer. Each CDR3 is given with its conserved first and last residue. Each record gives: J gene, V gene, CDR3 protein.

j_gene: TRBJ1-5
v_gene: TRBV6-6
CDR3aa: CASSTGQGMWQPQHF

j_gene: TRBJ1-1
v_gene: TRBV18
CDR3aa: CASSQQNTEAFF

j_gene: TRBJ1-1
v_gene: TRBV7-9
CDR3aa: CASSLALGEAFF

j_gene: TRBJ1-6
v_gene: TRBV5-4
CDR3aa: CASSSDRRSSYNSPLHF

j_gene: TRBJ2-1
v_gene: TRBV7-8
CDR3aa: CASSRSGEQFF

j_gene: TRBJ2-2
v_gene: TRBV6-6
CDR3aa: CASSYTGLAATGELFF

j_gene: TRBJ1-2
v_gene: TRBV2
CDR3aa: CASSEDGTNYGYTF

j_gene: TRBJ2-7
v_gene: TRBV10-3
CDR3aa: CAISEPRTYEQYF

j_gene: TRBJ2-3
v_gene: TRBV7-3
CDR3aa: CASSRTGALTDTQYF

j_gene: TRBJ1-2
v_gene: TRBV5-6
CDR3aa: CASILVRDRGLRGYTF

j_gene: NA
v_gene: TRBV11-2
CDR3aa: CASSPRISYEQYF

j_gene: TRBJ2-7
v_gene: TRBV9
CDR3aa: CASSESGLAGPYEQYF

j_gene: TRBJ2-5
v_gene: TRBV21-1
CDR3aa: CASSKGGNRETQYF

j_gene: TRBJ1-5
v_gene: TRBV28
CDR3aa: CASFSGSGVAQPQHF

j_gene: TRBJ2-5
v_gene: TRBV30
CDR3aa: CAWSLGGLGAGETQYF

j_gene: TRBJ2-1
v_gene: TRBV19
CDR3aa: CASNKEGSRVHEQFF

j_gene: TRBJ2-3
v_gene: TRBV7-9
CDR3aa: CASSLGSTDTQYF

j_gene: TRBJ2-7
v_gene: TRBV11-2
CDR3aa: CASSLSGGRNYEQYF

j_gene: TRBJ2-7
v_gene: TRBV28
CDR3aa: CASRDRLRGEQYF

j_gene: TRBJ2-7
v_gene: TRBV27
CDR3aa: CASSLGWPYEQYF

j_gene: TRBJ2-2
v_gene: TRBV9
CDR3aa: CASSVEDTSGLAGTGELFF

j_gene: TRBJ2-3
v_gene: TRBV5-5
CDR3aa: CASSLLAGADTQYF

j_gene: TRBJ2-5
v_gene: TRBV10-3
CDR3aa: CAISEPSDRGSVGMETQYF

j_gene: TRBJ2-7
v_gene: TRBV9
CDR3aa: CASSPTSGVSYEQYF

j_gene: TRBJ2-3
v_gene: TRBV10-1
CDR3aa: CASSEFHTDTQYF

j_gene: TRBJ2-7
v_gene: TRBV10-3
CDR3aa: CASSPPPGLPYEQYF

j_gene: TRBJ2-2
v_gene: TRBV11-3
CDR3aa: CASSLSSPTGELFF

j_gene: TRBJ1-1
v_gene: TRBV7-2
CDR3aa: CASSPDGGFPEAFF

j_gene: TRBJ2-4
v_gene: TRBV10-3
CDR3aa: CAIRDEGSYIQYF

j_gene: TRBJ2-5
v_gene: TRBV20-1
CDR3aa: CSGLNQETQYF

j_gene: NA
v_gene: TRBV19
CDR3aa: CASSIAKNYEQYF

j_gene: TRBJ2-7
v_gene: TRBV15
CDR3aa: CATSRTGGPYEQYF

j_gene: TRBJ2-7
v_gene: TRBV7-9
CDR3aa: CASSQRGIYEQYF

j_gene: TRBJ2-1
v_gene: TRBV10-2
CDR3aa: CATGGTSLYNEQFF

j_gene: TRBJ1-5
v_gene: TRBV4-1
CDR3aa: CASSHGRGLNQPQHF

j_gene: TRBJ2-1
v_gene: TRBV4-1
CDR3aa: CASRPGGSSYNEQFF

j_gene: TRBJ1-2
v_gene: TRBV10-1
CDR3aa: CASSDWGQGETFYGYTF

j_gene: TRBJ2-7
v_gene: TRBV5-1
CDR3aa: CASSLKWERDSYEQYF

j_gene: TRBJ1-1
v_gene: TRBV7-7
CDR3aa: CASSLAQGRTEAFF

j_gene: TRBJ2-1
v_gene: TRBV7-6
CDR3aa: CASSLGPDNEQFF

j_gene: TRBJ1-2
v_gene: TRBV5-1
CDR3aa: CASSLSGLNGYTF

j_gene: TRBJ2-3
v_gene: TRBV7-9
CDR3aa: CASSLSRTSVPDF